The clone carrying this T cell receptor beta chain was recorded once. Its antigen is not known. The CDR3 runs 16 residues. V lost 4 bases and J 1 base, leaving 17 bases between the germline ends. This specimen belongs to a study of T cell repertoires in cytomegalovirus infection. TCRdb processed the reads anew with MiXCR; each CDR3 protein has one entry. The table records 310,000 or so distinct CDR3 sequences, roughly 25% of them present only once. Notes on the study in general: Frequencies of public TCR beta families were cumulated, and this identified carriers of CMV plus the relevant HLA. HLA-C-restricted CMV clonotypes gave the most frequent clonotype in two of eight donors.

The receptor comes from a human donor in good health (CMV status not recorded). Some clones in this sample may be carry-over from other donors' samples. The sequences come from cultured PBMCs, collected from culture after CMV antigen stimulation. J is TRBJ2-7 and V is TRBV12-3 or TRBV12-4; maybe TRBD1 (6 bases). CDR3 residues: CASSSYPETGSYEQYF. The CDR3 nucleotides are TGTGCCAGCAGTTCCTATCCTGAGACAGGATCCTACGAGCAGTACTTC.